This TCR beta chain was recovered during a study of cytomegalovirus exposure and HLA in healthy donors (dated by TCRdb to about 2017). About the study as a whole: According to an earlier analysis of 450 to 650 of the donors, about 180 million T cells yielded 117 million unique TCR beta sequences and approximately 280 Gb of sequence data. About 310 gigabases of sequencing data and tens of millions of unique TCR sequences were included in an early release covering 550 to 650 HLA-typed donors. The genetic ancestry cluster associated with self-reported Caucasian donors included 81% of the 300 to 400 genotyped donors. The study was designed to test whether signatures of past pathogen exposure could be identified by cataloging public T cell receptors. The T cell repertoires of under 700 subjects were profiled by immunosequencing and related to cytomegalovirus serostatus. A separate validation cohort of 100 to 150 different subjects was used in addition to the roughly 670-subject first cohort. To predict cytomegalovirus infection status, the study combined high-throughput TCR immunosequencing, statistical association of individual TCRs with disease status, and machine learning. A later analysis re-analyzed previously published TCR beta repertoires from roughly 690 donors and added high-resolution HLA genotyping to study TCR occurrence patterns. In the later analysis, no new phenotypic data were used to find candidate immune exposures; instead, reliance was placed on TCR beta sequences and their occurrence across donors. An earlier analysis of 500 to 750 of the donors applied high-throughput TCR beta sequencing to assess whether each TCR beta V gene segment acted as functional or pseudogenic. Alongside the repertoire data, information on donor age, sex, ethnicity and CMV serostatus was compiled. A later genetic analysis took genome-wide SNP genotypes for 398 of the 666 donors and used that subset as a discovery cohort. All discovery cohort repertoires had been generated on a single sequencing platform. HLA typing covered class I and class II loci at four-digit resolution. The number of donors typed differed by locus, with about 629-640 for A, B, C, DRB1 and DQB1, 522 for DQA1, 606 for DPA1, and 472 for DPB1. A few DR-DQ haplotypes were treated as single units for association and clustering because of strong linkage in the cohort. Among 300 to 500 genotyped donors of the cohort, an average of around 250,000 unique TCR beta nucleotide sequences was sequenced per donor, of which 15% to 20% were non-productive. Summary of the overall study and its limitations: Strong co-occurrence of HLA alleles, especially DR and DQ, made assigning TCR associations to individual alleles difficult. A later analysis found that TCR association rates varied across HLA loci, with DRB1 alleles showing the most associated TCRs and HLA-C alleles the fewest. A further reported finding was that TCR beta sequences accurately predicted the HLA-A and HLA-B alleles for most subjects in the first cohort. In a later analysis, several top co-occurrence clusters were reported to appear linked to parvovirus B19, influenza, CMV and Epstein-Barr virus. The presence/absence analyses assumed that sequencing depth was roughly uniform across donors, and that assumption may not be true. Because HLA typing was missing for some donors at each locus, association tests included only the typed subset. Linkage disequilibrium might explain the correlated functional status among segregating V segments, but an unknown experimental factor could not be ruled out. While some public TCRs were present in many individuals, most TCR sequences turned up only very rarely across donors. The 87-base-pair reads could not distinguish some IMGT-functional V segments, including TRBV6-2 and TRBV6-3, so those segments were excluded. Because counts were too low, roughly 17 rarely observed V segments, including chromosome 9 orphons, were left out of the earlier analysis of 500 to 750 of the donors. A few of the identified cytomegalovirus-associated TCR beta chains were confirmed in vitro to be specific for cytomegalovirus antigens. The authors suggested that the approach could potentially be generalized to other disease states and immunological phenotypes. An earlier analysis of some 590 of the donors showed that most TCR beta V segments appeared in productive rearrangements either about 87% or about 30% of the time, which broadly matched IMGT annotations. A later analysis associated approximately 17,000 TCR beta sequences with specific HLA alleles at a false discovery rate of 0.05. For the cohort, immune exposure information was limited to CMV serostatus. In the study, 150 to 200 TCR beta chains were listed as associated with cytomegalovirus. A cluster of highly shared sequence variants was judged likely to be a technical artifact of the sequencing pipeline. According to a later genetic analysis, donors in an Asian-associated ancestry cluster had fewer N-insertions in productive TCRs than the roughly 660-donor mean. According to a later analysis, most CMV-associated TCR beta chains appeared to be HLA-restricted, and the HLA associations seemed to be driven largely by CMV exposure. In both the original and validation cohorts, the classifier was reported to diagnose cytomegalovirus status with high specificity and sensitivity. In a later analysis, HLA-associated TCR beta chains were found to be more clonally expanded and to have lower generation probabilities than equally common non-associated chains. This cohort had only TCR beta chains sequenced, and the lack of alpha or paired-chain data limited which features could be detected. A later genetic analysis associated a missense DCLRE1C variant with V-gene and J-gene trimming of TCR beta chains, and an independent cohort replicated the association.

Remarks on this clone: Its antigen remains unidentified. Base qualities were left out, and no much larger clone turns up one base away.

The cohort consisted of approximately 670 healthy bone marrow donors. At the time of sampling, every cohort member was nominally healthy, though immune exposures that went unrecorded were likely present. The donor was CMV seronegative and was included in the group of hundreds of seronegative cohort members. A peripheral blood sample was collected from each donor, and TCR beta sequencing was performed on peripheral blood mononuclear cells. The Qiagen DNeasy Blood Extraction Kit was used to extract genomic DNA from the blood cell samples. Via the germline V gene, CDR1 is SGDLS and CDR2 YYNGEE. The germline ends are 12 bases apart after V is trimmed by 0 bases and J by 5 bases. The CDR3 has 15 amino acids, counting the end cysteine and phenylalanine. Kept here is only the CDR3 DNA, which spans 45 bases and is read in frame from base 1. Libraries were made using the immunoSEQ multiplex PCR assay. A mixture of 60 forward primers for TCR Vbeta segments and 13 reverse primers for TCR Jbeta segments was used in the multiplex PCR. Amplification of the CDR3 region of rearranged TCR beta genes was performed with a multiplex PCR assay on genomic DNA. The amplified TCR beta libraries were sequenced on the Illumina HiSeq System as 87-base-pair reads. As for how the authors treated the data: Across the 500 to 750 repertoires, a later analysis counted tens of millions of unique TCR beta chains, some 11 million of which were shared by at least two donors. To remove PCR and sequencing errors, raw reads were error-corrected and collapsed into unique sequences using a nearest-neighbor algorithm that merged closely related sequences. Alignment of CDR3 sequences to IMGT reference sequences was used to assign V, D and J gene segments. Each retained sequence needed at least a six-nucleotide match to both a V gene segment and a J gene segment. A rearrangement was called productive if the CDR3 had no stop codons and remained in frame with V and J, and every other rearrangement was called non-productive. Following IMGT convention, CDR3 was defined as the stretch from the second conserved V-encoded cysteine to the conserved J-encoded phenylalanine. The earlier analysis of 550 to 650 of the donors excluded any sequence lacking an unambiguous match to a single V gene segment. In an earlier analysis of approximately 560 of the donors, a V segment was called functional when productive rearrangements were above 56.7%, and segregating when the standard deviation between donors exceeded 5%. A statistical classification framework was developed to diagnose cytomegalovirus status using the catalog of TCR beta chain sequences. V and J gene assignment, in a later analysis, came from comparing TCR nucleotide sequences with IMGT/GENE-DB human TR gene sequences. In a later analysis, CDR3 sequences and most-parsimonious VDJ recombination scenarios were assigned using the TCRdist pipeline. In a later analysis, each TCR beta chain was defined by its CDR3 amino acid sequence together with its V-gene family, and reads without a unique V-gene family were excluded. To address suspected cross-contamination and a sequencing artifact, a later analysis removed 592 highly shared, low-generation-probability nucleotide sequences. In a later analysis, a clonal expansion index for each public chain was calculated from normalized within-repertoire ranks of inferred template counts. In a later analysis, generation probabilities were computed using a VDJ recombination model fitted to out-of-frame rearrangements, and the results were checked against IGoR. A later analysis scored TCR-TCR, TCR-HLA and TCR-CMV co-occurrence with hypergeometric tests, applying a repertoire-size bias correction to TCR pairs. To estimate false discovery rates, a later analysis permuted the HLA or CMV assignments 20 times. In a later analysis, co-occurring TCRs were grouped using DBSCAN, and TCRdist sequence similarity was added for clustering within HLA-allele-positive subsets. Co-occurrence clustering excluded repertoires with fewer than 30,000 or more than 120,000 public chains, plus five with anomalous nucleotide sharing. The source is immuneACCESS, and TCRdb retained only in-frame sequences with V and J called. Part of the clones is not carried over; for the studies checked, unresolved V genes explain less than half of this, and the remainder is unexplained. That table is the source of V, J and clone size, and D and trimming were worked out from the DNA. This sample gives 100,000 to 150,000 clones in total; approximately 85% of them show up just once. The top ten clonotypes cover about 1.8% of the sample.

Input material: PBMCs. The origin of this receptor is a boy between 5 and 17 years old in good health and CMV-seronegative. The sequence joins TRBV9 to TRBJ2-1, with the D gene uncertain. The sequenced DNA: TGTGCCAGCAGCGTAGATAGGAGTTACCACAATGAGCAGTTCTTC. It specifies CASSVDRSYHNEQFF.